A single sample is the source of the 17 T cell receptor beta chains below, sequenced in a study of shared clonotypes between healthy human individuals. The assay was immunoSEQ multiplex PCR, and TCRdb's table has in-frame clones only and misses some. The data contain over a million clones, about 96% of them singletons. The sequencing sample was made of naive CD4+ T cells sorted from blood. Described subset: CD45RA+ positively selected. Receptors were obtained from a man aged 30 to 45 in good health.

This chain uses TRBV6-5 with TRBJ2-3, with TRBD1 matching 11 bases. The CDR3 covers 16 residues. V was clipped by 2 bases and J by 6 bases; unmatched bases: 7. CDR1 is MNHEY, CDR2 SVGAGI, per germline. CDR3 protein: CASSYQGQGAGDTQYF. The DNA of the CDR3 is TGTGCCAGCAGTTACCAAGGACAGGGGGCAGGGGATACGCAGTATTTT.

CDR3 nucleotides: TGTGCCAGCAGTTACTTAGGGACAGGGGATGATGAGCAGTTCTTC. Its translation: CASSYLGTGDDEQFF. The chain couples TRBV6-6 to TRBJ2-1; 10 bases match TRBD1. The germline V gene has CDR1 MNHNY and CDR2 SVGAGI (reference sequence). CDR3 length: 15 residues. V dropped 1 base and J dropped 8; count of bases not matched to a gene: 5.

CDR3 sequence (DNA): TGTGCCAGCAGCCGCGGCGAGCAGTACTTC. Protein: CASSRGEQYF. The chain uses TRBV7-2 and TRBJ2-7; D unclear. Germline CDR1 SGHTA, CDR2 FQGNSA. This CDR3 has 10 residues. V dropped 5 bases and J dropped 6 bases, with 5 bases sitting between them. The full variable domain, rest sourced from reference TRBV7-2 and TRBJ2-7, is GAGVSQSPSNKVTEKGKDVELRCDPISGHTALYWYRQSLGQGLEFLIYFQGNSAPDKSGLPSDRFSAERTGGSVSTLTIQRTQQEDSAVYLCASSRGEQYFGPGTRLTVT.

This clone was recorded only once. The V call is TRBV6-1, the J call TRBJ1-5, with D possibly TRBD1 on 5 matching bases. V lost 8 bases and J lost 6, with 17 bases in between. CDR1 and CDR2 from the germline V gene are MNHNS and SASEGT. The CDR3 is 14 amino acids. As DNA, the CDR3 is TGTGCCAGCGTTTTCGACAGAGGGTCTCAGCCCCAGCATTTT. It translates to CASVFDRGSQPQHF.

This chain joins TRBV5-5 and TRBJ1-5; a weak D match, TRBD1 (5 bases). With 0 bases removed from V and 5 bases from J, the gap between germline ends came to 6 bases. Germline-derived CDR1 and CDR2 are SGHKS and YYEKEE (reference sequence). The CDR3 sequence is 13 residues long. CDR3 nucleotide sequence: TGTGCCAGCAGCTTGGGACAGCATCAGCCCCAGCATTTT. As protein: CASSLGQHQPQHF.

The sample holds a few counts of this clone. This chain joins TRBV7-2 and TRBJ2-2; D is undetermined. Trimming pared 5 bases from V and 3 bases from J, leaving 10 bases between. The CDR3 runs to 14 residues. The germline V gene encodes CDR1 SGHTA and CDR2 FQGNSA. In nucleotides, the CDR3 is TGTGCCAGCAGCCTGAAGGCGTACACCGGGGAGCTGTTTTTT. Protein product: CASSLKAYTGELFF.

This chain uses TRBV2 with TRBJ2-3; no definite D call. V was trimmed by 1 base and J by 2 bases, leaving 4 bases between them. Germline V CDR1 and CDR2: SNHLY, FYNNEI. The CDR3 has 13 residues. The CDR3 DNA reads TGTGCCAGCAGTGAAGACAACACAGATACGCAGTATTTT. Translated, it gives CASSEDNTDTQYF.

The rearrangement joins TRBV2 to TRBJ2-3; 9 nucleotides align to TRBD2. Germline V lookup: CDR1 SNHLY, CDR2 FYNNEI. The V gene end was trimmed by 2 bases and the J gene end by 11 bases; junction bases not matched to a gene: 11. This CDR3 has 15 residues. Here the CDR3 reads CASSEWASGTGGQYF. CDR3 nucleotide sequence: TGTGCCAGCAGTGAATGGGCTAGCGGGACGGGGGGGCAGTATTTT.

The chain links TRBV5-1 to TRBJ2-5; the D gene is possibly TRBD1 (6 bases). Between the trimmed V and J ends, which lost 2 bases and 5 bases, there was a span of 19 bases. The CDR3 consists of 16 residues. CDR1 is SGHRS, CDR2 YFSETQ, per germline. The CDR3 DNA is TGCGCCAGCAGCTTTTACAGGGAGTCTGGGGTGGAGACCCAGTACTTC. This codes for CASSFYRESGVETQYF.

The gene calls are TRBV5-8 and TRBJ1-5; 9 bases line up with TRBD1. Germline CDR1 SGHTS, CDR2 YDEGEE. This CDR3 is built from 17 residues. The junction had 9 bases not matched to a gene; V was cut back by 4 bases and J by 1 base. The CDR3 sequence: CASSIQGARASNQPQHF. In DNA, the CDR3 is TGTGCCAGCAGCATACAGGGGGCAAGGGCAAGCAATCAGCCCCAGCATTTT.

The gene calls are TRBV10-1 and TRBJ1-5; the match to TRBD1 covers 9 bases. Germline V gene data show CDR1 as WNHNN and CDR2 as SYGVQD (reference sequence). There are 14 residues in the CDR3. The trim removed 2 bases at V and 6 bases at J, leaving 2 bases unmatched. CDR3 sequence (DNA): TGCGCCAGCAGTGAGGACAGGGGGGGTCAGCCCCAGCATTTT. Protein sequence: CASSEDRGGQPQHF.

This chain connects TRBV2 to TRBJ2-1, with D possibly being TRBD2 (5 bases). There are 12 residues in the CDR3. The V gene's germline CDR1 is SNHLY and CDR2 FYNNEI. The V end lost 5 bases, the J end lost 12 bases, and 14 bases lay between the germline ends. Written as DNA, the CDR3 is TGTGCCAGCAGTTGGGGTTTTGAGGGGCAGTTCTTC. Translating gives CASSWGFEGQFF.

This chain links TRBV6-5 with TRBJ1-2; TRBD1 is a possible D gene (5 bases). Germline V CDR1 and CDR2: MNHEY, SVGAGI. V lost 4 bases and J 0 bases, leaving 9 bases between the germline ends. The length of the CDR3 is 14 residues. In DNA form, the CDR3 reads TGTGCCAGCAGTTCGGACACCGCTAACTATGGCTACACCTTC. Translated, it gives CASSSDTANYGYTF.

The rearrangement links TRBV7-2 to TRBJ1-5; possibly TRBD1 for D (6 bases). V shed 5 bases and J shed 7 bases, with 15 bases lying between them. Looked up from germline, CDR1 is SGHTA and CDR2 is FQGNSA. This CDR3 spans 14 amino acids. CDR3 sequence (DNA): TGTGCCAGCAGCGCTCAACAGGGTACCCAGCCCCAGCATTTT. As protein: CASSAQQGTQPQHF.

The chain joins TRBV29-1 to TRBJ2-7; either TRBD1 or TRBD2 may supply D (6 bases each). The CDR3 loop spans 11 amino acids. Germline V gene sequence: CDR1 SQVTM, CDR2 ANQGSEA. V gave up 5 bases and J gave up 5 bases, with 10 bases separating them. Here the CDR3 DNA reads TGCAGCGTTTACGGGGGCCACGAGCAGTACTTC. Residues: CSVYGGHEQYF.

Only a few counts were recorded for this clone. This chain joins TRBV7-9 and TRBJ2-1; D unresolved. V was trimmed by 1 base and J by 7 bases, leaving 5 bases between them. The germline gives CDR1 SEHNR, CDR2 FQNEAQ (reference sequence). This CDR3 has 12 residues. This CDR3 is CASSLVSNEQFF. In DNA form, the CDR3 reads TGTGCCAGCAGCTTAGTTTCGAATGAGCAGTTCTTC.

The chain carries TRBV5-1 and TRBJ1-5, with D unclear. The CDR3 has 14 residues. CDR1 is SGHRS and CDR2 is YFSETQ in the germline V gene. V was clipped by 0 bases and J by 6 bases, with 10 bases between them. CDR3 DNA: TGCGCCAGCAGCTTGGTGGCAGGAGCTCAGCCCCAGCATTTT. Its translation: CASSLVAGAQPQHF.